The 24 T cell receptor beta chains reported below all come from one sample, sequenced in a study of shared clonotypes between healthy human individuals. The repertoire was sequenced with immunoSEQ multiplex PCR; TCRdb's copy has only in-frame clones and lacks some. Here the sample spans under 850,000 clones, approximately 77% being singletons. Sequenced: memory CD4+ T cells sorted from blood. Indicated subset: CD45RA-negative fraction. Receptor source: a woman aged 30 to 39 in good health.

The CDR3 sequence: CASSPGQVADTQYF. The CDR3 nucleotides are TGTGCCAGCAGTCCCGGACAGGTGGCAGATACGCAGTATTTT. The V gene is TRBV27, the J gene TRBJ2-3; TRBD1 matches at 7 bases. Germline CDR1 reads MNHEY; CDR2 reads SMNVEV (reference sequence). The CDR3 consists of 14 residues. V trimming: 5 bases; J trimming: 4 bases; junction bases outside the gene matches: 6.

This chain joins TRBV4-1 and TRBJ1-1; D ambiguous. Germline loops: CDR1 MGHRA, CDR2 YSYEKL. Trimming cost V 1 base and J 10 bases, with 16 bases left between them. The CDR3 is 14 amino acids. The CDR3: CASSQAATEFLAFF. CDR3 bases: TGCGCCAGCAGCCAAGCAGCGACCGAGTTTCTAGCTTTCTTT.

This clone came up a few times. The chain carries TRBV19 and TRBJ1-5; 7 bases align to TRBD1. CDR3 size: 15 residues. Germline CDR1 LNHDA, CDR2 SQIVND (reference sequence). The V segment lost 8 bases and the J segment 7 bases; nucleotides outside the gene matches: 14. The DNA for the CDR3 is TGTGCCAGTTGTAAGGGGGCGGCTGGTGGACAGCCCCAGCATTTT. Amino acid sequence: CASCKGAAGGQPQHF.

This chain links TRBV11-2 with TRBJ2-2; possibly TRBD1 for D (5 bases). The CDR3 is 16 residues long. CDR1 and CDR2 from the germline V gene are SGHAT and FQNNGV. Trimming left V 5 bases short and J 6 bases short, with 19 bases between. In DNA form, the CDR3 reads TGTGCCAGCAGCCAAGTTGCCAGGGAAGATCCCGGGGAGCTGTTTTTT. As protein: CASSQVAREDPGELFF.

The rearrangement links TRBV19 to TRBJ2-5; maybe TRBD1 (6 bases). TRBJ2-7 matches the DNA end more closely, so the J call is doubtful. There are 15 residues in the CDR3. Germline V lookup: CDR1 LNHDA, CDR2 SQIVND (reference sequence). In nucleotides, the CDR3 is TGTGCCAGTAGTCCTCAAGAAGGGGGTTCATACGAGCAGTACTTC. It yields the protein CASSPQEGGSYEQYF.

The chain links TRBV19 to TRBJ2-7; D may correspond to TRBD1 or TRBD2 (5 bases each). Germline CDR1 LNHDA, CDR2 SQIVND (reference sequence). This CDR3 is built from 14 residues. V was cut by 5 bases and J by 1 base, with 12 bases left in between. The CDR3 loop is CASSVRDGSYEQYF. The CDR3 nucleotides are TGTGCCAGTAGTGTCCGGGACGGATCCTACGAGCAGTACTTC.

The CDR3 nucleotides are TGCGCCAGCAGTGAGTCGAATTTTGCCAGGGACTACGAGCAGTACTTC. Protein: CASSESNFARDYEQYF. The chain is built from TRBV10-1 and TRBJ2-7, with D possibly TRBD1 on 5 matching bases. CDR3 length equals 16 residues. The V end was cut by 0 bases, the J end by 3 bases, with 15 bases between. Germline V gene sequence: CDR1 WNHNN, CDR2 SYGVQD (reference sequence).

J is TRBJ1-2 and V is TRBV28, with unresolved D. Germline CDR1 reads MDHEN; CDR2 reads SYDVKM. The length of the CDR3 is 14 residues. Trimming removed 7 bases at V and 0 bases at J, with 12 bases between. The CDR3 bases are TGTGCCAGCATTCGCGGCGCGTCTAACTATGGCTACACCTTC. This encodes CASIRGASNYGYTF.

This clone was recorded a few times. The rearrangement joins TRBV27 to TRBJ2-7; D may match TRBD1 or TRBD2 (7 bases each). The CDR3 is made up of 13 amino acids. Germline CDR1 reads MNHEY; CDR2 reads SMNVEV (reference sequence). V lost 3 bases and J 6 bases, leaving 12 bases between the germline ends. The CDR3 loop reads CASSLTRGGEQYF. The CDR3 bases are TGTGCCAGCAGTTTGACCAGGGGGGGCGAGCAGTACTTC.

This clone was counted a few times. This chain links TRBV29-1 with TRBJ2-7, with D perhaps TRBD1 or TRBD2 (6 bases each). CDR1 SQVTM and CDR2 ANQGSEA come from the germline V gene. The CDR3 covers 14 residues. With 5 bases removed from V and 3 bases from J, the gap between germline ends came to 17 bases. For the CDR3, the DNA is TGCAGCGTTAAAAGGGACGAGGGGGGCTACGAGCAGTACTTC. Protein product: CSVKRDEGGYEQYF.

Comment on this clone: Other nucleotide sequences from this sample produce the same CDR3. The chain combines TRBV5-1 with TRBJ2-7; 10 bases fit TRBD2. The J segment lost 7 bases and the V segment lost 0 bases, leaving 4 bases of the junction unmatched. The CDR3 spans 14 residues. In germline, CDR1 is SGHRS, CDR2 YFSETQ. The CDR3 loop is CASSLVAGGGEQYF. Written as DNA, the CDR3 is TGCGCCAGCAGCTTGGTAGCGGGAGGAGGAGAGCAGTACTTC.

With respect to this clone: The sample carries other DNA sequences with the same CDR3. The CDR3 sequence: CSASANYGYTF. CDR3 coding DNA: TGCAGTGCTAGTGCTAACTATGGCTACACCTTC. This rearrangement joins TRBV20-1 to TRBJ1-2; D unresolved. The ends were cut back, 3 bases at V and 0 bases at J, with 2 bases in the middle. The CDR3 runs 11 residues. Germline V gene lookup returns CDR1 DFQATT and CDR2 SNEGSKA (reference sequence).

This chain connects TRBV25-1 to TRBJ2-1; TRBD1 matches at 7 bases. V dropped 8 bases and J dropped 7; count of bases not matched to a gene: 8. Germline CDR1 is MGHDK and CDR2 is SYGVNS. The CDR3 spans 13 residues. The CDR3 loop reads CASSRTGENEQFF. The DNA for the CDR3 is TGTGCCAGCTCCCGGACAGGAGAAAATGAGCAGTTCTTC.

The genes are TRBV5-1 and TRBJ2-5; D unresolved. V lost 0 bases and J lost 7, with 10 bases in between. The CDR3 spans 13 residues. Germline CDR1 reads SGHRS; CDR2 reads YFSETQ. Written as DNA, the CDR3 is TGCGCCAGCAGCTTGGCCGTTATGGGGACCCAGTACTTC. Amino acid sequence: CASSLAVMGTQYF.

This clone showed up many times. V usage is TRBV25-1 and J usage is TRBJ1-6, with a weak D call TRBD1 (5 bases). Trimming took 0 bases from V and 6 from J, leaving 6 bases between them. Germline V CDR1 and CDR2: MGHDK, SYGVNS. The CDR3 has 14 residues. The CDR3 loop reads CASSEYRVNSPLHF. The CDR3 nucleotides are TGTGCCAGCAGTGAATACAGGGTTAATTCACCCCTCCACTTT.

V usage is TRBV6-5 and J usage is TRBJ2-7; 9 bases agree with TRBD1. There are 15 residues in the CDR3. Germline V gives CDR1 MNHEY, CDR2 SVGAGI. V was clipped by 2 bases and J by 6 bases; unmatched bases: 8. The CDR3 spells CASSYRDRARGEQYF. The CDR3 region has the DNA TGTGCCAGCAGTTACAGGGACAGGGCCAGGGGCGAGCAGTACTTC.

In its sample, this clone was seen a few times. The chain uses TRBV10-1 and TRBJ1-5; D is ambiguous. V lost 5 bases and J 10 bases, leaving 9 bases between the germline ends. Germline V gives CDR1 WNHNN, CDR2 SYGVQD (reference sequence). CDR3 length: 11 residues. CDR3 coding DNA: TGCGCCAGCAGTCCCCGGCAACCCCAGCATTTT. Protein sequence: CASSPRQPQHF.

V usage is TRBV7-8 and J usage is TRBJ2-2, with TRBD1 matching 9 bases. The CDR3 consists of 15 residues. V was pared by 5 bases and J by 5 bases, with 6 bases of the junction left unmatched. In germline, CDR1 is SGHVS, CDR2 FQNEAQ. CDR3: CASSTRQGGTGELFF. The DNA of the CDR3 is TGTGCCAGCAGCACGAGACAGGGGGGTACCGGGGAGCTGTTTTTT.

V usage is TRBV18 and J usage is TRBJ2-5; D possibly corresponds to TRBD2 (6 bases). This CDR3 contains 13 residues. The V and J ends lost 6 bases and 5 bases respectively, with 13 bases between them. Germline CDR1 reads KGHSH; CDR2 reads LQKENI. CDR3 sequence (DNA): TGTGCCAGCTCCGGAGGGATGGGGGAGACCCAGTACTTC. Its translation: CASSGGMGETQYF.

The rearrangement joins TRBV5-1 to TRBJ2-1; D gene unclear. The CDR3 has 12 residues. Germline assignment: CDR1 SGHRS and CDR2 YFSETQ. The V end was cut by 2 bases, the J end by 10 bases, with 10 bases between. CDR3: CASSLTTEEQFF. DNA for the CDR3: TGCGCCAGCAGCTTAACGACGGAAGAGCAGTTCTTC.

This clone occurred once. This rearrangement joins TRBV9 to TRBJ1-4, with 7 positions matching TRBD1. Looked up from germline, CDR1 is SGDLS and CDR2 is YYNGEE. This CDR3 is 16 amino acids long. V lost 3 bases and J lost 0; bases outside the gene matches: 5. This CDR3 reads CASSADRVATNEKLFF. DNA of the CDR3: TGTGCCAGCAGCGCAGACAGGGTTGCAACTAATGAAAAACTGTTTTTT.

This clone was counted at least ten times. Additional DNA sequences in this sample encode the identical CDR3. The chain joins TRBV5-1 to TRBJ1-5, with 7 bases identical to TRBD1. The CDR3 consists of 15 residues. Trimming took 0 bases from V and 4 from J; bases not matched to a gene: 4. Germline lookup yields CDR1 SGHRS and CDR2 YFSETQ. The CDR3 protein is CASSLEGTDNQPQHF. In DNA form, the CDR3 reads TGCGCCAGCAGCTTGGAGGGGACAGATAATCAGCCCCAGCATTTT.

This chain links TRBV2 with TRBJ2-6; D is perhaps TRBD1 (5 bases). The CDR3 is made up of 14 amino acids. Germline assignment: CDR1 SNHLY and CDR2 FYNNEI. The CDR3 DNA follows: TGTGCTAGCCAGGGAACATCTGGGGCCAACGTCCTGACTTTC. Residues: CASQGTSGANVLTF.

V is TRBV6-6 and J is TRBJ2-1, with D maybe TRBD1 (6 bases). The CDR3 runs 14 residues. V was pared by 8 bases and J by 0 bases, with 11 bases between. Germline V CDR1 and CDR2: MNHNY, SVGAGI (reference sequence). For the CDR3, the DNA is TGTGCCAGCCAGGGGTCGAGCTCCTACAATGAGCAGTTCTTC. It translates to CASQGSSSYNEQFF.